This is a list of T cell receptor beta chains from one sample in a study of blood T cell repertoires in COVID-19. Measured with immunoSEQ multiplex PCR; TCRdb has only the in-frame clones, and not every one. The table includes about 100,000 clones, approximately 93% detected once. Source material: peripheral blood. Receptors originate from a man in his 60s with acute or convalescent COVID-19. The CDR3 runs from the conserved cysteine through the conserved F or W. The D gene is left open where the match is weak. Rows may omit the clone size; those that give it use once, few, many or a size class.

TRBD2	.	TRBJ2-1	TRBV5-1	TGCGCCAGCAGCACGGCCGGGACTAGGTTTCTCGAGCAGTTCTTC	CASSTAGTRFLEQFF
TRBD1	.	TRBJ2-7	TRBV6-6	TGTGCCAGCAGTTCCCGGGACAGGGTCAACGAGCAGTACTTC	CASSSRDRVNEQYF
TRBD1	.	TRBJ2-7	TRBV28	TGTGCCAGCACGGGACAGGGGTTTCGGGCCTACGAGCAGTACTTC	CASTGQGFRAYEQYF
.	.	TRBJ1-2	TRBV6-5	TGTGCCAGCAGACCGCGGGGCAGCTATGGCTACACCTTC	CASRPRGSYGYTF
.	.	TRBJ1-4	TRBV10-3	TGTGCCATCAGTGCAGGAGGGTCTAATGAAAAACTGTTTTTT	CAISAGGSNEKLFF
.	.	TRBJ1-5	TRBV6-5	TGTGCCAGCAGCGACGGGGGGGGATCCCAGCATTTT	CASSDGGGSQHF
.	.	TRBJ2-1	TRBV9	TGTGCCAGCACCCCCGACTTGGGGCGCTACAATGAGCAGTTCTTC	CASTPDLGRYNEQFF
.	.	TRBJ2-5	TRBV21-1	TGTGCCAGCAGCAAAGGGAGGGCAGGGGGCCGTCGGGAGACCCAGTACTTC	CASSKGRAGGRRETQYF
.	.	TRBJ2-5	TRBV14	TGTGCCAGCAGCCCCCTCGGGCTCCGGGGAGAGACCCAGTACTTC	CASSPLGLRGETQYF
TRBD2	.	TRBJ2-5	TRBV3-1/TRBV3-2	TGTGCCAGCAGCCAGGGACTAGCGGGAGGTTCTGGAGAGACCCAGTACTTC	CASSQGLAGGSGETQYF
.	.	TRBJ2-7	TRBV5-8	TGTGCCAGCAGCTCTTCAGGTGCCTGGGCGTACGAGCAGTACTTC	CASSSSGAWAYEQYF
.	.	TRBJ2-2	TRBV5-4	TGTGCCAGCAGCTTTGGTCGCGCGAACACCGGGGAGCTGTTTTTT	CASSFGRANTGELFF
TRBD2	.	TRBJ2-2	TRBV7-3	TGTGCCAGCAGCCCTAAGCGGGGAATCGCCGGGGAGCTGTTTTTT	CASSPKRGIAGELFF
.	.	TRBJ2-2	TRBV6-5	TGTGCCAGCAGACTCGGGAACGGGAACACCGGGGAGCTGTTTTTT	CASRLGNGNTGELFF
.	.	TRBJ1-1	TRBV5-4	TGTGCCAGCAGCTTGATAGGTGGACAGAACACTGAAGCTTTCTTT	CASSLIGGQNTEAFF
.	.	TRBJ1-3	TRBV28	TGTGCCAGCAGCGACCCACCGGGGGACACCATATATTTT	CASSDPPGDTIYF
TRBD1	.	TRBJ1-6	TRBV28	TGTGCCAGCAACGGGGGACAGGGGGACTCACCCCTCCACTTT	CASNGGQGDSPLHF
TRBD1	few	TRBJ1-1	TRBV7-9	TGTGCCAGCAGCTACGACAGGGGGGCGAAAACTGAAGCTTTCTTT	CASSYDRGAKTEAFF
TRBD1	.	TRBJ1-2	TRBV3-1/TRBV3-2	TGTGCCAGCAGCCAGCCCAGGGGGCTTACCTATGGCTACACCTTC	CASSQPRGLTYGYTF
TRBD2	.	TRBJ2-3	TRBV3-1/TRBV3-2	TGTGCCAGCAGCGCCCGGACTAGCGGAAAGCAGTATTTT	CASSARTSGKQYF
.	.	TRBJ1-2	TRBV29-1	TGCAGCGCGGTGACAGGAGATAACTATGGCTACACCTTC	CSAVTGDNYGYTF
TRBD1	.	TRBJ1-1	TRBV7-9	TGTGCCAGCAGCCCAGCGGGGACAGGGGGTAACACTGAAGCTTTCTTT	CASSPAGTGGNTEAFF
.	.	TRBJ1-1	TRBV12-3/TRBV12-4	TGTGCCAGCAGCCGCGACAGGACGAGTGAAGCTTTCTTT	CASSRDRTSEAFF
.	.	TRBJ2-1	TRBV6-2/TRBV6-3	TGTGCCAGCAGTGAGGGACTCTCGTACAATGAGCAGTTCTTC	CASSEGLSYNEQFF
TRBD2	.	TRBJ2-1	TRBV24-1	TGTGCCACCAGTAGGACTAGCGGCTTTCCCCATGAGCAGTTCTTC	CATSRTSGFPHEQFF
TRBD2	.	TRBJ2-7	TRBV3-1/TRBV3-2	TGTGCCAGTACTAGCGGGAGGGCCTCCTACGAGCAGTACTTC	CASTSGRASYEQYF
TRBD1	.	TRBJ2-2	TRBV2	TGTGCCAGCAGCCCACGGACAGGGGAAATCGGGGAGCTGTTTTTT	CASSPRTGEIGELFF
TRBD2	.	TRBJ2-1	TRBV19	TGTGCCAGTGATACTAGCGGGAGAGATTACAATGAGCAGTTCTTC	CASDTSGRDYNEQFF
TRBD1	few	TRBJ1-6	TRBV6-1	TGTGCCAGCAGTGAACCAGGGGGCGATTCACCCCTCCACTTT	CASSEPGGDSPLHF
TRBD1	.	TRBJ1-3	TRBV9	TGTGCCAGCAGCCCCTTAAGGGCACAGGGGGTGTTCTCTGGAAACACCATATATTTT	CASSPLRAQGVFSGNTIYF
.	.	TRBJ1-1	TRBV19	TGTGCCAGTAGTATAGCCGAGGGCGGGGGCACTGAAGCTTTCTTT	CASSIAEGGGTEAFF
TRBD2	.	TRBJ2-1	TRBV3-1/TRBV3-2	TGTGCCAGCAGCCAAAGGACCGGGACTAGCGGCTACAATGAGCAGTTCTTC	CASSQRTGTSGYNEQFF
.	.	TRBJ2-6	TRBV27	TGTGCCAGCAGTTTCCGCGGCTACTCTGGGGCCAACGTCCTGACTTTC	CASSFRGYSGANVLTF
.	.	TRBJ1-2	TRBV6-1	TGTGCCAGCAGTGACCGGACCGACAGAACGGAGGGCTACACCTTC	CASSDRTDRTEGYTF
TRBD1	.	TRBJ1-2	TRBV7-2	TGTGCCAGCAGCTTGGACAGGGGGAATGGCTACACCTTC	CASSLDRGNGYTF
.	.	TRBJ1-1	TRBV14	TGTGCCAGCAGCCAACGAGGGTTGGGAGCTGAAGCTTTCTTT	CASSQRGLGAEAFF
TRBD2	.	TRBJ2-3	TRBV24-1	TGTGCCACCAGTGATTTGCAGAGCGGGAAAGATACGCAGTATTTT	CATSDLQSGKDTQYF
TRBD2	.	TRBJ2-1	TRBV7-9	TGTGCCAGCAGCCGGACTAGCGGGAGGGGTGCGTACAATGAGCAGTTCTTC	CASSRTSGRGAYNEQFF
.	.	TRBJ1-3	TRBV6-6	TGTGCCAGCAGTCTGGGGGGGCAGTATCGACTAGCCTCTGGAAACACCATATATTTT	CASSLGGQYRLASGNTIYF
TRBD1	.	TRBJ2-1	TRBV15	TGTGCCACCAGCAGAGCCCTTTTAGGGGGCGCGACCTCCTCTGCGGCCCCAAGTAGGGATGAGCAGTTCTTC	CATSRALLGGATSSAAPSRDEQFF
.	few	TRBJ2-1	TRBV9	TGTGCCAGCAGCGTAACCGGGAGCCTCGATGAGCAGTTCTTC	CASSVTGSLDEQFF
.	.	TRBJ1-1	TRBV11-2	TGTGCCAGTACCGGGACATTGAACACTGAAGCTTTCTTT	CASTGTLNTEAFF
.	.	TRBJ1-4	TRBV5-4	TGTGCCAGCAGCCCCATGGGGCTTTCAGAGGAAAAACTGTTTTTT	CASSPMGLSEEKLFF
TRBD1	.	TRBJ2-5	TRBV9	TGTGCCAGCAGCGCACTCCAGGGGGCTCAAGAGACCCAGTACTTC	CASSALQGAQETQYF
.	.	TRBJ1-4	TRBV11-2	TGTGCCAGCAGCTTAGTCCGGGGTCCGGAGAAACTGTTTTTT	CASSLVRGPEKLFF
.	.	TRBJ2-3	TRBV6-6	TGTGCCAGCACTCAATCGGGCCAGTCCCATAGCACAGATACGCAGTATTTT	CASTQSGQSHSTDTQYF
TRBD1	.	TRBJ1-2	TRBV19	TGTGCCAGTTCCGGGACAGGGAACCCCTATGGCTACACCTTC	CASSGTGNPYGYTF
TRBD2	.	TRBJ2-1	TRBV11-3	TGTGCCACCTGTGCCAGTACTAGCGTGAACAATGAGCAGTTCTTC	CATCASTSVNNEQFF
TRBD1	.	TRBJ2-7	TRBV29-1	TGCAGCGTTGCCAGGGGGCACGAGCAGTACTTC	CSVARGHEQYF
.	once	TRBJ1-4	TRBV2	TGTGCCAGCAACTCAGGACAGCTAGTTGCGGAACTGTTTTTT	CASNSGQLVAELFF
.	.	TRBJ2-7	TRBV18	TGTGCCAGCTCACCGAGCTCCTACGAGCAGTACTTC	CASSPSSYEQYF
.	.	TRBJ1-2	TRBV29-1	TGCAGCGGCGGAGGGGATTACGGCTACACCTTC	CSGGGDYGYTF
.	.	TRBJ1-6	TRBV6-1	TGTGCCAGCAGTGAAGGAGGTGGTAATTCACCCCTCCACTTT	CASSEGGGNSPLHF
TRBD2	.	TRBJ2-1	TRBV7-3	TGTGCCAGCAGCTCACTTAGCGGGAGCGGATACAATGAGCAGTTCTTC	CASSSLSGSGYNEQFF
.	.	TRBJ1-5	TRBV4-1	TGCGCCAGCAGCCCTACCCGACAGGTAGATCAGCCCCAGCATTTT	CASSPTRQVDQPQHF
.	.	TRBJ1-2	TRBV29-1	TGCAGCGTTGAAAGCGGCAGCAACTATGGCTACACCTTC	CSVESGSNYGYTF
TRBD1	.	TRBJ1-2	TRBV15	TGTGCCACCAGCAGAGATACAGGGGGGCACTATGGCTACACCTTC	CATSRDTGGHYGYTF
.	.	TRBJ1-6	TRBV28	TGTGCCAGCAGTTTGGGTGTAGGAGGAAATTCACCCCTCCACTTT	CASSLGVGGNSPLHF
.	.	TRBJ2-2	TRBV19	TGTGCCAGTAGTATTGACAGAAACACCGGGGAGCTGTTTTTT	CASSIDRNTGELFF
.	.	TRBJ1-1	TRBV21-1	TGTGCCAGCAGCAATCAGGGGAGAACTGAAGCTTTCTTT	CASSNQGRTEAFF